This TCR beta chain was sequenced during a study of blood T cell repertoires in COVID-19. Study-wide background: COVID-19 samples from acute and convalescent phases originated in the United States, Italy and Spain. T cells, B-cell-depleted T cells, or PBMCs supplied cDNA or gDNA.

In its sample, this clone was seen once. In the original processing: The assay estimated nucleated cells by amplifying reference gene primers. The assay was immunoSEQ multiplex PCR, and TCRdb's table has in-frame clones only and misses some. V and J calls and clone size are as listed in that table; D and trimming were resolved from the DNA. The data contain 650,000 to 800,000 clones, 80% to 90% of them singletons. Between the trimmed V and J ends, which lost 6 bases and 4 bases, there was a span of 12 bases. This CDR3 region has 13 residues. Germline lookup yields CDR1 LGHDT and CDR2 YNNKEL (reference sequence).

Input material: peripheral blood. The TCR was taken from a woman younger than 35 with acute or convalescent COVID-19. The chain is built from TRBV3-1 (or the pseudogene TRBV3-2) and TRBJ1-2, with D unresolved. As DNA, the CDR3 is TGTGCCAGCAGTCCCGGGGTCTTCTATGGCTACACCTTC. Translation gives CASSPGVFYGYTF.